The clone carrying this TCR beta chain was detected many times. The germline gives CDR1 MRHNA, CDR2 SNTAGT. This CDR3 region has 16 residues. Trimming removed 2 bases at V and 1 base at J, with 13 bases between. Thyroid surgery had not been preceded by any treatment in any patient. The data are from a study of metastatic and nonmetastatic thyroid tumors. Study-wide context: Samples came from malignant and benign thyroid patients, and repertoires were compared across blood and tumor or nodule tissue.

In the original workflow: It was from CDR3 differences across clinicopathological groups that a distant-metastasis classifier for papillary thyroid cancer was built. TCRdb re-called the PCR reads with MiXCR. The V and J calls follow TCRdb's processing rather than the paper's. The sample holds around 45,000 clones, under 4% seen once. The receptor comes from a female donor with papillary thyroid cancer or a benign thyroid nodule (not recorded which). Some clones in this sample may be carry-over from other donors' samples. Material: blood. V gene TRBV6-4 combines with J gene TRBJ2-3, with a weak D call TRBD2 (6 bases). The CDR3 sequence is CASSDRGGGGTDTQYF. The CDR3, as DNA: TGTGCCAGCAGTGACAGGGGCGGAGGGGGCACAGATACGCAGTATTTT.